This TCR beta chain was sequenced for a study of OX40 agonist ivuxolimab in advanced cancers. Blood draws occurred at baseline, cycle 4 day 1, and cycle 7 day 1. CDR1 SQVTM and CDR2 ANQGSEA come from the germline V gene. This CDR3 is built from 15 residues. V lost 5 bases, J lost 5 bases, and 2 bases stayed unmatched. This clone was counted a few times. Assay used: immunoSEQ multiplex PCR; TCRdb lists only in-frame clones, some missing. Of about 51,000 clones listed, around 77% are singletons. Material: CD4+ or CD8+ T cells sorted from blood, obtained in a trial of the OX40 agonist ivuxolimab. The chain carries TRBV29-1 and TRBJ2-2; 16 bases are a match to TRBD2. This TCR derives from an adult with an advanced solid tumor such as melanoma, head and neck, liver or kidney cancer. CDR3 sequence reads: CSVPGLAGGTGELFF. DNA for the CDR3: TGCAGCGTTCCGGGACTAGCGGGAGGGACCGGGGAGCTGTTTTTT.